This passage covers 19 T cell receptor beta chains from one sample sequenced in a study of radiation and T cells in renal cell carcinoma (dated by TCRdb to 2018 to 2021). The library came from the immunoSEQ multiplex PCR assay. The immuneACCESS repertoire file appears here via TCRdb, limited to in-frame rearrangements. These files lack a portion of the clones; in checked studies, under half of the deficit traces to unresolved V genes, and the cause of the others is not known. The table for this sample lists roughly 45,000 clones; roughly 80% of them were counted only once. The ten most abundant clones make up about 30% of the sample. The sample's time point label is to be understood as: blood 4 weeks post-SBRT, at nephrectomy. The sample's treatment or condition label is to be understood as: 15 Gy SBRT to primary tumor, nephrectomy 4 weeks later. This material consisted of blood, taken from a patient whose treatment included radiotherapy and nephrectomy. The receptors derive from a woman between 65 and 79 years old with renal cell carcinoma.

The chain combines TRBV25-1 with TRBJ2-5; the D gene is possibly TRBD1 (6 bases). Germline V gives CDR1 MGHDK, CDR2 SYGVNS. The CDR3 is made up of 14 amino acids. V was cut by 1 base and J by 4 bases, with 10 bases left in between. The CDR3 bases are TGTGCCAGCAGTGAATGGTCAGGGGCAGAGACCCAGTACTTC. It specifies CASSEWSGAETQYF. The full variable domain, completed using reference TRBV25-1 and TRBJ2-5, is EADIYQTPRYLVIGTGKKITLECSQTMGHDKMYWYQQDPGMELHLIHYSYGVNSTEKGDLSSESTVSRIRTEHFPLTLESARPSHTSQYLCASSEWSGAETQYFGPGTRLLVL.

The gene calls are TRBV7-9 and TRBJ2-1, with D unresolved. V was clipped by 10 bases and J by 1 base, with 14 bases between them. CDR3 length equals 14 residues. Germline values: CDR1 SEHNR, CDR2 FQNEAQ (reference sequence). The DNA for the CDR3 is TGTGCCAACTTCCTCGTAGGTTCCTACAATGAGCAGTTCTTC. Residues: CANFLVGSYNEQFF.

The gene calls are TRBV27 and TRBJ2-1, with 9 bases matching TRBD2. J gave up 2 bases and V 1 base, and 3 bases lay outside the gene matches. Germline V gives CDR1 MNHEY, CDR2 SMNVEV (reference sequence). The CDR3 contains 16 residues. Written as DNA, the CDR3 is TGTGCCAGCAGTTTATATAGCGGGAGTGCCTACAATGAGCAGTTCTTC. Translated: CASSLYSGSAYNEQFF.

The chain has TRBV27 and TRBJ2-7, with 8 bases matching TRBD1. Germline V gene sequence: CDR1 MNHEY, CDR2 SMNVEV (reference sequence). The CDR3 sequence is 15 residues long. Trimming at V came to 5 bases and at J to 0 bases, leaving 6 bases not matched to a gene. The CDR3 DNA follows: TGTGCCAGCAGTCGAAAGGGACAGGCCTCCTACGAGCAGTACTTC. Translating it yields CASSRKGQASYEQYF.

The rearrangement joins TRBV21-1 to TRBJ2-3; the DNA was not compared with TRBD2, the D call given in the table. TRBV21-1 is a pseudogene locus. The CDR3 sequence is 17 residues long. The CDR3 reads CASSKFGGFGGTDTQYF. The DNA for the CDR3 is TGTGCCAGCAGCAAATTTGGGGGGTTCGGGGGCACAGATACGCAGTATTTT.

The rearrangement uses TRBV27 and TRBJ2-3; tentatively, D is TRBD2 (5 bases). V dropped 8 bases and J dropped 1 base, with 13 bases sitting between them. Germline CDR1 reads MNHEY; CDR2 reads SMNVEV (reference sequence). The length of the CDR3 is 14 residues. DNA for the CDR3: TGTGCCAGCGCCCAAACTAGGCGCACAGATACGCAGTATTTT. Its protein product is CASAQTRRTDTQYF.

The genes are TRBV7-6 and TRBJ2-1; TRBD2 aligns across 11 bases. The V gene's germline CDR1 is SGHVS and CDR2 FNYEAQ. This CDR3 comprises 16 residues. V lost 5 bases to trimming and J lost 7 bases; unmatched junction nucleotides: 10. The CDR3 spells CASSLTTSGRQNEQFF. The CDR3 bases are TGTGCCAGCAGCCTCACAACTAGCGGGAGACAGAATGAGCAGTTCTTC.

This chain connects TRBV19 to TRBJ2-2, with no clear D. The CDR3 has 12 amino acids. Germline V CDR1 and CDR2: LNHDA, SQIVND (reference sequence). V lost 7 bases, J lost 6 bases, and 9 bases lay in between. The CDR3 loop reads CASNKRSGELFF. The CDR3, as DNA: TGTGCCAGTAACAAGAGATCCGGGGAGCTGTTTTTT.

This clone occurred a few times. The rearrangement uses TRBV30 and TRBJ1-1; possible D gene TRBD1, 5 bases. Per germline, CDR1 GTSNPN and CDR2 SVGIG (reference sequence). The V end was cut by 4 bases, the J end by 0 bases, with 9 bases between. There are 13 residues in the CDR3. The CDR3, as DNA: TGTGCCTGGAAGAGGGGAATGAACACTGAAGCTTTCTTT. This translates into CAWKRGMNTEAFF. The complete variable domain, with remaining parts taken from reference TRBV30 and TRBJ1-1, reads SQTIHQWPATLVQPVGSPLSLECTVEGTSNPNLYWYRQAAGRGLQLLFYSVGIGQISSEVPQNLSASRPQDRQFILSSKKLLLSDSGFYLCAWKRGMNTEAFFGQGTRLTVV.

V gene TRBV5-6 combines with J gene TRBJ1-6; 10 positions match TRBD1. V shed 0 bases and J 7 bases; nucleotides not matched to a gene: 4. The CDR3 extends over 16 amino acids. Germline CDR1 SGHDT, CDR2 YYEEEE. The chain's CDR3 is CASSLDRDRGNSPLHF. For the CDR3, the DNA is TGTGCCAGCAGCTTGGACAGGGACAGGGGAAATTCACCCCTCCACTTT.

This clone was seen a handful of times. The chain employs TRBV2 and TRBJ2-7; no clear D. The V end was cut by 6 bases, the J end by 1 base, with 13 bases between. The CDR3 is 14 amino acids. Looked up from germline, CDR1 is SNHLY and CDR2 is FYNNEI. DNA of the CDR3: TGTGCCAGCAGCTTCACGGGTTCATCCTACGAGCAGTACTTC. Its translation is CASSFTGSSYEQYF.

The chain joins TRBV11-1 to TRBJ1-2; 10 nucleotides agree with TRBD1. This CDR3 has 14 residues. V dropped 3 bases and J dropped 3; count of bases not matched to a gene: 1. From germline, CDR1 is SGHAT and CDR2 FQDESV (reference sequence). Written as DNA, the CDR3 is TGTGCCAGCAGCTTGGACAGGGGGGACTATGGCTACACCTTC. Translation: CASSLDRGDYGYTF.

The chain carries TRBV4-2 and TRBJ1-3; possible D gene TRBD1, 5 bases. There are 16 residues in the CDR3. Per the germline V gene, CDR1 is LGHNA and CDR2 is YNFKEQ. The V and J ends lost 0 bases and 2 bases respectively, with 11 bases between them. CDR3 residues: CASSQDDGGPGNTIYF. In DNA, the CDR3 is TGTGCCAGCAGCCAAGACGACGGGGGACCTGGAAACACCATATATTTT.

Worth noting for this clone: Different DNA sequences within this sample yield the same CDR3. V is TRBV6-5 and J is TRBJ1-4; a weak D match, TRBD1 (5 bases). Germline loops: CDR1 MNHEY, CDR2 SVGAGI. The CDR3 is made up of 12 amino acids. Trimming took 6 bases from V and 7 from J, leaving 9 bases between them. This CDR3 reads CASRSGGEKLFF. Here the CDR3 DNA reads TGTGCCAGCAGGTCGGGGGGTGAAAAACTGTTTTTT.

This rearrangement joins TRBV9 to TRBJ2-6, with a tentative D call TRBD1 (6 bases). Per the germline V gene, CDR1 is SGDLS and CDR2 is YYNGEE. The CDR3 has 15 amino acids. The V end lost 4 bases, the J end lost 2 bases, and 10 bases lay between the germline ends. The CDR3 DNA reads TGTGCCAGCAGCCTAAGACAGGCTGGGGCCAACGTCCTGACTTTC. As protein: CASSLRQAGANVLTF.

The table lists this clone with a count of one. The J gene is TRBJ2-7, the V gene TRBV9; 10 bases are a match to TRBD2. V shed 4 bases and J 5 bases; nucleotides not matched to a gene: 12. Germline CDR1 and CDR2: SGDLS and YYNGEE. CDR3 length: 16 amino acids. CDR3 sequence (DNA): TGTGCCAGCAGCTTTAGCCCTAGCGGGAGATCCAACGAGCAGTACTTC. Translating gives CASSFSPSGRSNEQYF.

The CDR3 bases are TGTGCCAGCTCACCACCGATCTCTAGCGGGAGGGGTGAGCAGTTCTTC. Translation gives CASSPPISSGRGEQFF. The chain couples TRBV18 to TRBJ2-1; 12 positions match TRBD2. CDR3 length equals 16 residues. Trimming removed 0 bases from V and 9 bases from J; junction bases left unmatched: 6. Germline CDR1 reads KGHSH; CDR2 reads LQKENI.

The chain combines TRBV14 with TRBJ1-2; TRBD1 is a possible D gene (5 bases). Germline V CDR1 and CDR2: SGHDN, FVKESK. V lost 5 bases and J lost 6, with 16 bases in between. This CDR3 region has 14 residues. This chain's CDR3 is CASSFQGGSDGYTF. In nucleotides, the CDR3 is TGTGCCAGCAGCTTTCAGGGTGGTAGTGATGGCTACACCTTC.

This sequence joins TRBV5-1 and TRBJ2-3; TRBD2 agrees at 7 bases. The CDR3 consists of 15 residues. Germline values: CDR1 SGHRS, CDR2 YFSETQ. The ends lost 3 bases at V and 5 bases at J; junction bases unmatched: 9. Written as DNA, the CDR3 is TGCGCCAGCAGCTGGGCGGGAGTGTCCGAAGATACGCAGTATTTT. Protein: CASSWAGVSEDTQYF.